A single sample is the source of the 28 T cell receptor beta chains below, sequenced in a study of cytomegalovirus exposure and HLA in healthy donors. It was with 60 Vbeta and 13 Jbeta primers that the PCR ran. TCRdb's table, derived via immunoSEQ multiplex PCR, lists solely in-frame clones and lacks some. Among 90,000 to 140,000 clones listed, about three quarters were seen once. Sequencing input: PBMCs. These receptors came from a male donor in good health and CMV-seronegative.

Of note for this clone: The conserved closing phenylalanine or tryptophan is absent in this CDR3, likely reflecting a read error. The chain recombines TRBV27 with TRBJ2-7; TRBD2 agrees at 8 bases. The CDR3 length is 15 residues. The V gene's germline CDR1 is MNHEY and CDR2 SMNVEV (reference sequence). J gave up 4 bases and V 5 bases, and 10 bases lay outside the gene matches. The CDR3: CASSPREGLGYEQYL. As DNA, the CDR3 is TGTGCCAGCAGTCCCCGGGAGGGCCTAGGATACGAGCAGTACCTC.

The chain carries TRBV10-3 and TRBJ2-7, with D perhaps TRBD2 (6 bases). V lost 8 bases and J 2 bases, leaving 13 bases between the germline ends. The CDR3 loop spans 13 amino acids. Per the germline V gene, CDR1 is ENHRY and CDR2 is SYGVKD. The CDR3 reads CAISWDSPYEQYF. As DNA, the CDR3 is TGTGCCATCTCCTGGGACTCCCCCTACGAGCAGTACTTC.

This chain connects TRBV19 to TRBJ2-3; 9 positions agree with TRBD2. The germline V gene has CDR1 LNHDA and CDR2 SQIVND (reference sequence). The V gene end was trimmed by 6 bases and the J gene end by 0 bases; junction bases not matched to a gene: 4. This CDR3 contains 15 residues. The CDR3 DNA is TGTGCCAGTAGGGTCGGACTAGCGAGCACAGATACGCAGTATTTT. It encodes CASRVGLASTDTQYF. Based on the CDR3 plus reference TRBV19 and TRBJ2-3, the full variable domain is DGGITQSPKYLFRKEGQNVTLSCEQNLNHDAMYWYRQDPGQGLRLIYYSQIVNDFQKGDIAEGYSVSREKKESFPLTVTSAQKNPTAFYLCASRVGLASTDTQYFGPGTRLTVL.

The chain links TRBV7-9 to TRBJ1-3; tentative D call: TRBD1 (5 bases). The CDR3 totals 16 residues. CDR1 and CDR2 (germline): SEHNR, FQNEAQ (reference sequence). Trimming stripped 2 bases from V and 2 bases from J, with 13 bases between. The CDR3 coding sequence is TGTGCCAGCAGCTTAATACCCACAGGAGCTGGAAACACCATATATTTT. This translates into CASSLIPTGAGNTIYF.

J is TRBJ1-2 and V is TRBV7-9; no firm D call. CDR1 is SEHNR and CDR2 is FQNEAQ in the germline V gene (reference sequence). Deletions cut 5 bases from V and 8 bases from J, with 18 bases between. The CDR3 length is 14 residues. The CDR3 loop reads CASSPPGRAGGYTF. The CDR3 DNA sequence: TGTGCCAGCAGCCCGCCGGGGAGGGCGGGGGGCTACACCTTC.

This clone has only a few counts. The genes are TRBV11-1 and TRBJ2-1; 10 bases match TRBD2. The J segment lost 8 bases and the V segment lost 3 bases, leaving 7 bases of the junction unmatched. This CDR3 region has 15 residues. The germline gives CDR1 SGHAT, CDR2 FQDESV (reference sequence). The CDR3 spells CASSLTSGPRDEQFF. Here the CDR3 DNA reads TGTGCCAGCAGCTTGACTAGCGGGCCGCGGGATGAGCAGTTCTTC.

The chain combines TRBV5-5 with TRBJ2-2; D uncertain. V lost 5 bases, J lost 1 base, and 6 bases lay in between. The length of the CDR3 is 13 residues. Germline CDR1 reads SGHKS; CDR2 reads YYEKEE (reference sequence). The CDR3 loop is CASSRVNTGELFF. The CDR3 coding sequence is TGTGCCAGCAGTCGGGTGAACACCGGGGAGCTGTTTTTT.

The chain joins TRBV27 to TRBJ1-1; D possibly corresponds to TRBD1 (6 bases). Germline V CDR1 and CDR2: MNHEY, SMNVEV (reference sequence). Trimming shortened V by 3 bases and J by 8 bases, and 16 bases separated the two germline ends. The CDR3 has 14 residues. CDR3 residues: CASSFLESQGEAFF. CDR3 DNA: TGTGCCAGCAGTTTCCTCGAATCGCAGGGGGAAGCTTTCTTT.

The chain is built from TRBV4-1 and TRBJ1-5; 11 bases are a match to TRBD1. Germline V gene lookup returns CDR1 MGHRA and CDR2 YSYEKL. The junction had 5 bases not matched to a gene; V was cut back by 1 base and J by 6 bases. The CDR3 is 16 residues long. CDR3 protein: CASSQGGTGGTQPQHF. DNA of the CDR3: TGCGCCAGCAGCCAAGGGGGGACAGGGGGGACTCAGCCCCAGCATTTT.

The chain joins TRBV14 to TRBJ2-1, with D perhaps TRBD2 (6 bases). CDR3 length equals 14 residues. Germline V CDR1 and CDR2: SGHDN, FVKESK. Deletions cut 1 base from V and 6 bases from J, with 10 bases between. CDR3 in amino acids: CASSQGRSGNEQFF. Written as DNA, the CDR3 is TGTGCCAGCAGCCAAGGTCGTAGCGGCAATGAGCAGTTCTTC.

V gene TRBV11-2 combines with J gene TRBJ1-1; D possibly corresponds to TRBD1 (5 bases). CDR1 and CDR2 from the germline V gene are SGHAT and FQNNGV. Trimming removed 3 bases at V and 5 bases at J, with 28 bases between. The length of the CDR3 is 19 residues. The DNA of the CDR3 is TGTGCCAGCAGCTTTCTCTCCACGTTTTCGGGGAGGGAGGGGACTGAAGCTTTCTTT. This translates into CASSFLSTFSGREGTEAFF.

V and J are TRBV29-1 and TRBJ2-7; 8 bases align to TRBD1. The CDR3 loop spans 13 amino acids. Germline V CDR1 and CDR2: SQVTM, ANQGSEA. V trimming: 3 bases; J trimming: 1 base; junction bases outside the gene matches: 2. The DNA of the CDR3 is TGCAGCGTTGAGGACAGGGCATCCTACGAGCAGTACTTC. Translation gives CSVEDRASYEQYF.

The V call is TRBV5-1, the J call TRBJ1-1; the D is unclear. V lost 4 bases to trimming and J lost 1 base, with 11 bases between them. CDR3 size: 14 residues. The germline V gene encodes CDR1 SGHRS and CDR2 YFSETQ. In nucleotides, the CDR3 is TGCGCCAGCAGCCTAATTACCCCGAACACTGAAGCTTTCTTT. This gives the protein CASSLITPNTEAFF.

The chain joins TRBV4-1 to TRBJ2-7; TRBD1 matches at 7 bases. This CDR3 is built from 15 residues. Germline V CDR1 and CDR2: MGHRA, YSYEKL. The junction had 9 bases not matched to a gene; V was cut back by 5 bases and J by 2 bases. This CDR3 reads CASSTRDSLTYEQYF. CDR3 DNA: TGCGCCAGCAGCACCAGGGACAGCCTCACCTACGAGCAGTACTTC.

The V and J genes are TRBV7-2 and TRBJ1-1, with D possibly TRBD1 on 5 matching bases. Germline CDR1 reads SGHTA; CDR2 reads FQGNSA. This CDR3 comprises 15 residues. The V end lost 0 bases, the J end lost 0 bases, and 8 bases lay between the germline ends. CDR3 DNA: TGTGCCAGCAGCTTAGCAACAGGCTTGAACACTGAAGCTTTCTTT. Protein product: CASSLATGLNTEAFF.

Note on this clone: Other DNA variants within this sample encode the same CDR3. This chain joins TRBV27 and TRBJ1-1; perhaps TRBD1 as D (5 bases). Germline V gene sequence: CDR1 MNHEY, CDR2 SMNVEV (reference sequence). The CDR3 is 13 amino acids. V dropped 6 bases and J dropped 1 base, with 9 bases sitting between them. In nucleotides, the CDR3 is TGTGCCAGCAGCCGCACAGGGAACACTGAAGCTTTCTTT. Amino acid sequence: CASSRTGNTEAFF.

The chain links TRBV18 to TRBJ1-2, with D unclear. Germline-derived CDR1 and CDR2 are KGHSH and LQKENI. V was cut by 5 bases and J by 1 base, with 11 bases left in between. The CDR3 covers 14 residues. The CDR3 sequence is CASSARGGNYGYTF. CDR3 in DNA: TGTGCCAGCTCAGCCCGGGGAGGTAACTATGGCTACACCTTC.

The table lists this clone with a few counts. The chain has TRBV6-1 and TRBJ1-2, with no clear D. Germline V gene lookup returns CDR1 MNHNS and CDR2 SASEGT. There are 11 residues in the CDR3. Deletions cut 4 bases from V and 5 bases from J, with 5 bases between. This CDR3 is CASSGLYGYTF. DNA for the CDR3: TGTGCCAGCAGTGGACTTTATGGCTACACCTTC.

In this sample, this clone turned up once. V is TRBV5-1 and J is TRBJ1-5; D gene uncertain. CDR1 SGHRS and CDR2 YFSETQ come from the germline V gene. The CDR3 runs 15 residues. V lost 5 bases and J 0 bases, leaving 12 bases between the germline ends. The CDR3 loop is CASSLGGNSNQPQHF. For the CDR3, the DNA is TGCGCCAGCAGTTTAGGAGGAAATAGCAATCAGCCCCAGCATTTT.

This chain uses TRBV6-5 with TRBJ2-5; D gene ambiguous. The V end lost 0 bases, the J end lost 7 bases, and 9 bases lay between the germline ends. Germline V gene sequence: CDR1 MNHEY, CDR2 SVGAGI. The CDR3 sequence is 13 residues long. Here the CDR3 reads CASSYSRLGTQYF. CDR3 bases: TGTGCCAGCAGTTACTCGCGCCTCGGGACCCAGTACTTC.

V gene TRBV28 combines with J gene TRBJ2-7; maybe TRBD1 (6 bases). V was cut by 7 bases and J by 2 bases, with 18 bases left in between. CDR1 is MDHEN, CDR2 SYDVKM, per germline. This CDR3 is built from 15 residues. Here the CDR3 DNA reads TGTGCCAGCAACAGCCGGGACAACCCTACCTACGAGCAGTACTTC. Translated, it gives CASNSRDNPTYEQYF.

This clone was observed a handful of times. CDR3 DNA: TGTGCCAGCAGTTTAACTTCTCTAGTTAGGAATGAGCAGTTCTTC. This encodes CASSLTSLVRNEQFF. This rearrangement joins TRBV28 to TRBJ2-1; D gene ambiguous. The V gene's germline CDR1 is MDHEN and CDR2 SYDVKM. The CDR3 runs 15 residues. The V end lost 2 bases, the J end lost 7 bases, and 15 bases lay between the germline ends.

The rearrangement joins TRBV6-5 to TRBJ1-1; D gene unclear. Germline loops: CDR1 MNHEY, CDR2 SVGAGI. CDR3 length equals 13 residues. Deletions cut 6 bases from V and 0 bases from J, with 8 bases between. For the CDR3, the DNA is TGTGCCAGCAGGAGCATAATGAACACTGAAGCTTTCTTT. Translating gives CASRSIMNTEAFF.

The V and J genes are TRBV6-1 and TRBJ2-7; D call uncertain. Germline values: CDR1 MNHNS, CDR2 SASEGT. Trimming took off 1 base at V and 0 bases at J, with 7 bases between the two ends. The CDR3 has 14 residues. The CDR3 reads CASSEVWSSYEQYF. The CDR3 region has the DNA TGTGCCAGCAGTGAAGTATGGAGCTCCTACGAGCAGTACTTC.

Note on this clone: One end of the junction is discordant with germline, which a read error may explain. This chain links TRBV7-7 with TRBJ2-3; 8 nucleotides line up with TRBD1. This CDR3 region has 16 residues. The germline CDR1 and CDR2 sequences are SSHAT and FNYEAQ (reference sequence). CDR3 loop: CASSSVSGGSGDTQYF. In DNA form, the CDR3 reads TGTGCTAGCAGCTCTGTATCAGGGGGCTCGGGAGATACGCAGTATTTT.

The J gene is TRBJ1-2, the V gene TRBV28, with D possibly matching TRBD1 (6 bases). The V end lost 8 bases, the J end lost 3 bases, and 10 bases lay between the germline ends. The CDR3 contains 12 residues. Germline assignment: CDR1 MDHEN and CDR2 SYDVKM. The CDR3 reads CASARTDYGYTF. The CDR3 DNA follows: TGTGCCAGCGCGAGGACAGACTATGGCTACACCTTC.

V usage is TRBV19 and J usage is TRBJ2-5; 8 nucleotides line up with TRBD1. There are 16 residues in the CDR3. Germline CDR1 reads LNHDA; CDR2 reads SQIVND (reference sequence). The junction had 5 bases not matched to a gene; V was cut back by 1 base and J by 1 base. The CDR3 protein is CASSIAPTGAQETQYF. Written as DNA, the CDR3 is TGTGCCAGTAGTATAGCCCCGACAGGGGCCCAAGAGACCCAGTACTTC. Filled out from reference TRBV19 and TRBJ2-5, the complete variable domain reads DGGITQSPKYLFRKEGQNVTLSCEQNLNHDAMYWYRQDPGQGLRLIYYSQIVNDFQKGDIAEGYSVSREKKESFPLTVTSAQKNPTAFYLCASSIAPTGAQETQYFGPGTRLLVL.

The V and J genes are TRBV4-3 and TRBJ1-2, with D uncertain. V was shortened by 0 bases and J by 4 bases, with 9 bases between the two germline ends. CDR1 LGHNA and CDR2 YSLEER come from the germline V gene. The CDR3 runs to 14 residues. Here the CDR3 DNA reads TGCGCCAGCAGCCAAGATCTGCGGAGCTATGGCTACACCTTC. This encodes CASSQDLRSYGYTF.